These 10 T cell receptor beta chains were sequenced from one sample in a study of CD8 T cells in ankylosing spondylitis. TCRdb independently ran MiXCR on the 5' RACE reads; one entry per CDR3 protein. Here the sample spans 250,000 to 400,000 distinct CDR3 sequences, approximately 10% being singletons. Specimen: blood, either unsorted or a sorted T cell fraction (not recorded which). The receptor set was obtained from a female donor with ankylosing spondylitis or in good health (not recorded which).

Many counts were recorded for this clonotype. This chain joins TRBV10-3 and TRBJ1-6; 7 bases are shared with TRBD1. This CDR3 comprises 14 residues. Germline assignment: CDR1 ENHRY and CDR2 SYGVKD. V was pared by 7 bases and J by 5 bases, with 5 bases of the junction left unmatched. The DNA for the CDR3 is TGTGCCATCATCCTGACAGGGAATAATTCACCCCTCCACTTT. As protein: CAIILTGNNSPLHF.

This clonotype was recorded many times. The J gene is TRBJ2-1, the V gene TRBV27, with 9 bases that match TRBD2. Germline V gives CDR1 MNHEY, CDR2 SMNVEV (reference sequence). CDR3 length: 15 residues. V trimming: 5 bases; J trimming: 5 bases; junction bases outside the gene matches: 7. The CDR3: CASSPGREGHNEQFF. CDR3 coding DNA: TGTGCCAGCAGTCCCGGGCGGGAGGGCCACAATGAGCAGTTCTTC.

In its sample, this clonotype was seen many times. The chain uses TRBV15 and TRBJ1-5; D might be TRBD1 (6 bases). CDR1 is LNHNV, CDR2 YYDKDF, per germline (reference sequence). The CDR3 is made up of 16 amino acids. V lost 3 bases and J lost 2, with 14 bases in between. CDR3 residues: CATSRRQVSGNQPQHF. The CDR3 DNA is TGTGCCACCAGCAGGCGACAGGTGTCTGGCAATCAGCCCCAGCATTTT.

This clonotype has ten or more counts. The chain joins TRBV29-1 to TRBJ2-3; TRBD2 might be the D (5 bases). Germline V gives CDR1 SQVTM, CDR2 ANQGSEA. The CDR3 runs 15 residues. V lost 3 bases and J lost 0, with 13 bases in between. The CDR3 DNA is TGCAGCGTTGAGGCAGCGGCGTCGAGCACAGATACGCAGTATTTT. It specifies CSVEAAASSTDTQYF.

This clonotype was recorded at least ten times. The chain uses TRBV7-6 and TRBJ2-1, with TRBD2 identical over 10 bases. Unmatched junction bases numbered 4, after V lost 6 bases and J lost 2 bases. Germline-derived CDR1 and CDR2 are SGHVS and FNYEAQ. CDR3 length: 15 amino acids. The CDR3 reads CASSNSGGTYNEQFF. CDR3 in DNA: TGTGCCAGCAGTAATAGCGGGGGGACCTACAATGAGCAGTTCTTC.

In this sample, this clonotype turned up a few times. This chain connects TRBV3-1 to TRBJ2-1; 11 nucleotides line up with TRBD2. Germline-derived CDR1 and CDR2 are LGHDT and YNNKEL (reference sequence). V lost 4 bases, J lost 6 bases, and 14 bases stayed unmatched. The length of the CDR3 is 18 residues. CDR3 DNA sequence: TGTGCCAGCAGCCGCCCCCAAACCGGGACTAGCGGACGCAATGAGCAGTTCTTC. Translated, it gives CASSRPQTGTSGRNEQFF.

The chain has TRBV5-1 and TRBJ1-6, with unresolved D. The length of the CDR3 is 15 residues. Germline V gives CDR1 SGHRS, CDR2 YFSETQ. The V gene lost 4 bases and the J gene lost 0 bases, with 8 bases spanning the gap. CDR3 coding DNA: TGCGCCAGCAGCAAGAGCAGCTCCTATAATTCACCCCTCCACTTT. Its translation: CASSKSSSYNSPLHF.

This clonotype was recorded many times. The V call is TRBV7-8, the J call TRBJ2-7; the D gene is possibly TRBD1 (5 bases). With 5 bases removed from V and 1 base from J, the gap between germline ends came to 18 bases. Germline V gene lookup returns CDR1 SGHVS and CDR2 FQNEAQ. The CDR3 sequence is 16 residues long. CDR3 region: CASSHQTEPKSYEQYF. The DNA of the CDR3 is TGTGCCAGCAGCCACCAGACAGAGCCGAAATCCTACGAGCAGTACTTC.

The chain joins TRBV5-6 to TRBJ1-1; D is possibly TRBD1 (5 bases). This CDR3 is built from 16 residues. Trimming stripped 1 base from V and 3 bases from J, with 16 bases between. Germline lookup yields CDR1 SGHDT and CDR2 YYEEEE. CDR3 DNA: TGTGCCAGCAGCTTGTTTAGGTCGCAGGGCTACACTGAAGCTTTCTTT. This encodes CASSLFRSQGYTEAFF.

This clonotype was recorded at least ten times. The rearrangement links TRBV5-5 to TRBJ1-5; D gene ambiguous. The CDR3 has 10 amino acids. The ends were cut back, 9 bases at V and 4 bases at J, with 5 bases in the middle. Germline CDR1 SGHKS, CDR2 YYEKEE (reference sequence). The chain's CDR3 is CAIMNQPQHF. CDR3 DNA sequence: TGTGCCATCATGAATCAGCCCCAGCATTTT.